This is a list of T cell receptor beta chains from one sample in a study of vaccination effects on CD4 cells after COVID-19. Antigens for these TCRs are unknown. The method was immunoSEQ multiplex PCR; TCRdb's version includes in-frame clones alone and lacks a portion of them. The sample carries about 73,000 clones, 65% to 75% recorded once. The material was CD4+ T cells from PBMCs cultured with HCoV-NL63 spike peptides, obtained before COVID-19 vaccination. These receptors all come from a human donor who received a COVID-19 vaccine. CDR3s include the opening cysteine and the closing phenylalanine or tryptophan. Fields, in order: J gene, V gene, CDR3 protein.

j_call: TRBJ1-2; v_call: TRBV28; cdr3_aa: CASIPIWTSYGYTF
j_call: TRBJ1-2; v_call: TRBV7-9; cdr3_aa: CASSSSGRSNYGYTF
j_call: TRBJ2-1; v_call: TRBV4-3; cdr3_aa: CASSRKTDSFGEQFF
j_call: TRBJ1-1; v_call: TRBV7-9; cdr3_aa: CASSPIPGTEAFF
j_call: TRBJ2-3; v_call: TRBV5-1; cdr3_aa: CASSPLGGGMDTQYF
j_call: TRBJ1-2; v_call: TRBV2; cdr3_aa: CASSLGQGVSIGYTF
j_call: TRBJ1-2; v_call: TRBV29-1; cdr3_aa: CSVEDQGRGYGYTF
j_call: TRBJ2-5; v_call: TRBV9; cdr3_aa: CASSVGLGQGQETQYF
j_call: TRBJ1-1; v_call: TRBV5-1; cdr3_aa: CASSLVSNTEAFF
j_call: TRBJ2-2; v_call: TRBV2; cdr3_aa: CASLGREYTGELFF
j_call: TRBJ2-1; v_call: TRBV2; cdr3_aa: CASSVWTTANEQFF
j_call: TRBJ2-5; v_call: TRBV21-1; cdr3_aa: CASSKGNREETQYF
j_call: TRBJ2-3; v_call: TRBV5-1; cdr3_aa: CASSAGLAGPYTDTQYF
j_call: TRBJ1-6; v_call: TRBV7-2; cdr3_aa: CASSLGFDRPLHF
j_call: TRBJ1-6; v_call: TRBV5-1; cdr3_aa: CASSGSPNSPLHF
j_call: TRBJ2-3; v_call: TRBV24-1; cdr3_aa: CATSDRTSGIGYTQYF
j_call: TRBJ1-1; v_call: TRBV18; cdr3_aa: CASTLTGGTEAFF
j_call: TRBJ2-3; v_call: TRBV9; cdr3_aa: CASSVGGQGTDTQYF
j_call: TRBJ1-1; v_call: TRBV13; cdr3_aa: CASSFRSSKGSEAFF
j_call: TRBJ1-1; v_call: TRBV24-1; cdr3_aa: CATSDPGTPAEAFF
j_call: TRBJ2-1; v_call: TRBV7-9; cdr3_aa: CASSQGTDSYNEQFF
j_call: TRBJ2-3; v_call: TRBV6-5; cdr3_aa: CASLAAMTDTQYF
j_call: TRBJ1-1; v_call: TRBV5-1; cdr3_aa: CASSGLIFSREAFF
j_call: TRBJ2-6; v_call: TRBV19; cdr3_aa: CASKSDSGANVLTF
j_call: TRBJ1-5; v_call: TRBV11-2; cdr3_aa: CASSSYNQPQHF
j_call: TRBJ2-5; v_call: TRBV5-1; cdr3_aa: CASSPSLGQEETQYF
j_call: TRBJ1-3; v_call: TRBV18; cdr3_aa: CASSPVQGLGNTIYF
j_call: TRBJ2-5; v_call: TRBV12-5; cdr3_aa: CASGTTETQYF
j_call: TRBJ1-4; v_call: TRBV6-5; cdr3_aa: CASRNYRGDEKLFF
j_call: TRBJ1-5; v_call: TRBV18; cdr3_aa: CASSRDSGGQPQHF
j_call: TRBJ2-2; v_call: TRBV2; cdr3_aa: CASKTVANTGELFF
j_call: TRBJ2-5; v_call: TRBV7-7; cdr3_aa: CASSSTRGETQYF
j_call: TRBJ1-2; v_call: TRBV3-1/TRBV3-2; cdr3_aa: CASSQGQGISYGYTF
j_call: TRBJ2-5; v_call: TRBV10-3; cdr3_aa: CAISGGSWETQYF
j_call: TRBJ1-5; v_call: TRBV6-1; cdr3_aa: CASSEQGSSNQPQHF
j_call: TRBJ2-5; v_call: TRBV5-1; cdr3_aa: CASSLVTGGLETQYF
j_call: TRBJ2-2; v_call: TRBV15; cdr3_aa: CATSSYPRQNTGELFF
j_call: TRBJ2-5; v_call: TRBV4-1; cdr3_aa: CASKWSQQAPEETQYF
j_call: TRBJ1-5; v_call: TRBV2; cdr3_aa: CASSLDGNQPQHF
j_call: TRBJ1-3; v_call: TRBV5-1; cdr3_aa: CASSLAPRDTLTGNTIYF
j_call: TRBJ1-3; v_call: TRBV4-1; cdr3_aa: CASSLSDRDPGNTIYF
j_call: TRBJ1-2; v_call: TRBV6-5; cdr3_aa: CASSYGSDRTGRGYTF
j_call: TRBJ2-1; v_call: TRBV4-1; cdr3_aa: CASSQPGEQFF
j_call: TRBJ2-3; v_call: TRBV18; cdr3_aa: CASSQSGGSTDTQYF
j_call: TRBJ2-3; v_call: TRBV29-1; cdr3_aa: CSGRTGSTDTQYF
j_call: TRBJ2-2; v_call: TRBV7-3; cdr3_aa: CASSLKGAEVGELFF
j_call: TRBJ1-2; v_call: TRBV6-6; cdr3_aa: CASSRSHGYTF
j_call: TRBJ1-5; v_call: TRBV24-1; cdr3_aa: CATSDLTGQPQHF
j_call: TRBJ2-3; v_call: TRBV11-3; cdr3_aa: CASSRSGGSGTDTQYF
j_call: TRBJ1-4; v_call: TRBV2; cdr3_aa: CASRGQGEKLFF
j_call: TRBJ2-2; v_call: TRBV2; cdr3_aa: CASSSGTRNTGELFF
j_call: TRBJ1-6; v_call: TRBV5-1; cdr3_aa: CASSLEGSYNSPLHF
j_call: TRBJ1-1; v_call: TRBV24-1; cdr3_aa: CATSARGQGSEAFF
j_call: TRBJ2-3; v_call: TRBV7-3; cdr3_aa: CASSQLAGIDTQYF
j_call: TRBJ2-1; v_call: TRBV11-3; cdr3_aa: CASSFGGSYNEQFF
j_call: TRBJ1-4; v_call: TRBV29-1; cdr3_aa: CSAMGRRAGEKLFF
j_call: TRBJ1-5; v_call: TRBV2; cdr3_aa: CASSGERELPRNQPQHF
j_call: TRBJ2-3; v_call: TRBV7-8; cdr3_aa: CASSFDSTDTQYF
j_call: TRBJ1-4; v_call: TRBV5-1; cdr3_aa: CASSWGTGTEKLFF
j_call: TRBJ2-5; v_call: TRBV5-1; cdr3_aa: CASSLGAGEGEETQYF